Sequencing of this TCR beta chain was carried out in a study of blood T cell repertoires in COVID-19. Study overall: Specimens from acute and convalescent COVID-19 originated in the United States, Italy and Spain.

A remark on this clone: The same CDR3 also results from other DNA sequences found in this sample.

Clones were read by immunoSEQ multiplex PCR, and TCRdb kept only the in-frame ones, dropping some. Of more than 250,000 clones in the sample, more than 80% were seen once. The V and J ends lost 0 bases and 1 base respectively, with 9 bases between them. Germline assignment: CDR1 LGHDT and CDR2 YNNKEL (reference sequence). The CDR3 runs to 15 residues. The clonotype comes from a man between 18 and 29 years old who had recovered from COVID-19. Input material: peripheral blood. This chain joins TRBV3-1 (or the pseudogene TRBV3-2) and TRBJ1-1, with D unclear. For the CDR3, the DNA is TGTGCCAGCAGCCAAGACACCACGGGGAACACTGAAGCTTTCTTT. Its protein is CASSQDTTGNTEAFF.